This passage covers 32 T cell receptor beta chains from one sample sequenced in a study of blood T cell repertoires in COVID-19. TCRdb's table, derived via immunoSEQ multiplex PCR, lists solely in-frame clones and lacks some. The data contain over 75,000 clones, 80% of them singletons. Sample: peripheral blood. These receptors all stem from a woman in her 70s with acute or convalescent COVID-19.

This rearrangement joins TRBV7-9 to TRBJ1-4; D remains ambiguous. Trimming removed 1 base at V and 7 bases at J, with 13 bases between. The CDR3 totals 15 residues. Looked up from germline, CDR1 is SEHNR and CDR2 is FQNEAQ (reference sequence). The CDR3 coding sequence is TGTGCCAGCAGCTTAGGTGTCCAAACGGGTGAAAAACTGTTTTTT. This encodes CASSLGVQTGEKLFF.

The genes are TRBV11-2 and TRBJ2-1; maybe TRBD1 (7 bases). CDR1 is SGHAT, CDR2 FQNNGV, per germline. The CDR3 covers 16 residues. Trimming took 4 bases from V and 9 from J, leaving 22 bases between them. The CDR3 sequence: CASSSIRGDRTFEQFF. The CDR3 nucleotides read TGTGCCAGCAGCTCAATTAGGGGGGACAGAACGTTTGAGCAGTTCTTC. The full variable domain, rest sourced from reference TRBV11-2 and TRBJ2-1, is EAGVAQSPRYKIIEKRQSVAFWCNPISGHATLYWYQQILGQGPKLLIQFQNNGVVDDSQLPKDRFSAERLKGVDSTLKIQPAKLEDSAVYLCASSSIRGDRTFEQFFGPGTRLTVL.

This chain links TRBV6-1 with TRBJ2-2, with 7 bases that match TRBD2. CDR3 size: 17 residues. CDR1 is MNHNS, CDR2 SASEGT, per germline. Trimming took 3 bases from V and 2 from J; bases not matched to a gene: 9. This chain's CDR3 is CASSEGPGGTNTGELFF. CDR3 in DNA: TGTGCCAGCAGTGAGGGGCCGGGAGGCACTAACACCGGGGAGCTGTTTTTT.

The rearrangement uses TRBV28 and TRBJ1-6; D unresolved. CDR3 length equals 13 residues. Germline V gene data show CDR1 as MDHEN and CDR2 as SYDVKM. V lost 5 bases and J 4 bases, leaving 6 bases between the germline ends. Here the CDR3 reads CASSEEYNSPLHF. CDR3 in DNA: TGTGCCAGCAGTGAGGAATATAATTCACCCCTCCACTTT.

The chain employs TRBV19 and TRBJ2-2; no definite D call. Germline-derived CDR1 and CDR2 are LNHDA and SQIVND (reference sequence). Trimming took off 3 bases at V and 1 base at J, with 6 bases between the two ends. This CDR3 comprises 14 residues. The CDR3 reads CASSIAVNTGELFF. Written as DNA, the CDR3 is TGTGCCAGTAGTATTGCGGTGAACACCGGGGAGCTGTTTTTT.

CDR3 DNA: TGTGCCAGCAGCCTAGACAGGGCGGCCTACGAGCAGTACTTC. It is translated as CASSLDRAAYEQYF. The V call is TRBV5-8, the J call TRBJ2-7, with TRBD1 identical over 7 bases. CDR1 and CDR2 (germline): SGHTS, YDEGEE. This CDR3 spans 14 amino acids. Trimming cost V 4 bases and J 2 bases; bases outside gene matches: 6. The variable domain in full, completed from reference TRBV5-8 and TRBJ2-7, reads EAGVTQSPTHLIKTRGQQATLRCSPISGHTSVYWYQQALGLGLQFLLWYDEGEERNRGNFPPRFSGRQFPNYSSELNVNALELEDSALYLCASSLDRAAYEQYFGPGTRLTVT.

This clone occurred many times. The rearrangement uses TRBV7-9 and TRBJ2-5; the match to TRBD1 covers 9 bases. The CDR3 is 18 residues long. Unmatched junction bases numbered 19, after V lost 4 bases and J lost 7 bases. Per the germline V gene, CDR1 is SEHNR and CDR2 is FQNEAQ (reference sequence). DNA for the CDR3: TGTGCCAGCAGCTCCGACAGGGGGGCGCGGGGGATACCTTGGACCCAGTACTTC. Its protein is CASSSDRGARGIPWTQYF.

The CDR3, as DNA: TGTGCCACCAGTGATTTGCCCGCAGGTAATAATGAGCAGTTCTTC. This sequence encodes CATSDLPAGNNEQFF. V and J are TRBV24-1 and TRBJ2-1; no reliable D call. This CDR3 has 15 amino acids. CDR1 is KGHDR and CDR2 is SFDVKD in the germline V gene. V lost 0 bases and J 7 bases, leaving 12 bases between the germline ends.

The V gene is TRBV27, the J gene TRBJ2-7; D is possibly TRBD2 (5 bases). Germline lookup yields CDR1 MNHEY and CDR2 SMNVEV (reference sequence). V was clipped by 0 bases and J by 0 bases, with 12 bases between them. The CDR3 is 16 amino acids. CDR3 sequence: CASSLSWTDSSYEQYF. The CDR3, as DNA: TGTGCCAGCAGTTTATCCTGGACTGATAGCTCCTACGAGCAGTACTTC.

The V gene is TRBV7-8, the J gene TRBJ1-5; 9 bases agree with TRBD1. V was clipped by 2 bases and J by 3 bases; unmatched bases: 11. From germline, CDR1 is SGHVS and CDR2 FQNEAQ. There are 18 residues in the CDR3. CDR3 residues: CASSLIGQGTGNNQPQHF. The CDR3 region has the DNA TGTGCCAGCAGCTTAATTGGACAAGGGACAGGGAACAATCAGCCCCAGCATTTT.

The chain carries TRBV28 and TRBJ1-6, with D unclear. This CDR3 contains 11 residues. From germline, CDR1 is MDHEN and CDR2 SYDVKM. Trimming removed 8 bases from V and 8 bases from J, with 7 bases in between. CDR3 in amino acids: CASGVYSPLHF. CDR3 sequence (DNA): TGTGCCAGCGGAGTATATTCACCCCTCCACTTT.

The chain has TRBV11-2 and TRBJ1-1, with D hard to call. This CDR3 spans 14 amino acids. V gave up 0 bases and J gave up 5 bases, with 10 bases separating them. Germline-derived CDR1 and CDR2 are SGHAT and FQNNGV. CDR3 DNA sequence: TGTGCCAGCAGCTTAGATTACCGACTGACTGAAGCTTTCTTT. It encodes CASSLDYRLTEAFF.

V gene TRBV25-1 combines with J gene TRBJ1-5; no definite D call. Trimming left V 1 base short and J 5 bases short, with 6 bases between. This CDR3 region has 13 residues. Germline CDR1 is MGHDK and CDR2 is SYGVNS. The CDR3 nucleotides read TGTGCCAGCAGTGAATCGCAGTATCAGCCCCAGCATTTT. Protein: CASSESQYQPQHF.

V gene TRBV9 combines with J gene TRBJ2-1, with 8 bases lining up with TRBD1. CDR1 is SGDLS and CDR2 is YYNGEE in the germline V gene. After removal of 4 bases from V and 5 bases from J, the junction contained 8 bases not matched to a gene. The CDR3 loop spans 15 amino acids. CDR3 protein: CASSPQGAGNNEQFF. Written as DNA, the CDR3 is TGTGCCAGCAGCCCCCAGGGGGCGGGAAACAATGAGCAGTTCTTC.

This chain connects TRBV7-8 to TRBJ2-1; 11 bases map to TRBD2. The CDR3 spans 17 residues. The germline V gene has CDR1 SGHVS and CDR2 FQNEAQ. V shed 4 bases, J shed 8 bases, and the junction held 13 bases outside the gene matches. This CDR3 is CASSSRITSGSSDEQFF. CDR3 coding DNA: TGTGCCAGCAGCTCAAGAATCACTAGCGGGAGTTCCGATGAGCAGTTCTTC.

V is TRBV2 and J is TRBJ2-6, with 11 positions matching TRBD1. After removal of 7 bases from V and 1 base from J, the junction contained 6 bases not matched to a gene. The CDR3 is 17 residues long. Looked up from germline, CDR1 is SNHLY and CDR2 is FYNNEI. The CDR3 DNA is TGTGCCAGCACTGGACAGGGGGCGGGGTCTGGGGCCAACGTCCTGACTTTC. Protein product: CASTGQGAGSGANVLTF.

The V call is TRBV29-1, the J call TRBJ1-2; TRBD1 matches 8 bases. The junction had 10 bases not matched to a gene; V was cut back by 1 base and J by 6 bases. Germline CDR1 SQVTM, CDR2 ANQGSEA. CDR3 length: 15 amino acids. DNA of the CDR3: TGCAGCGTTGAAGCTTTCAGGGGGCAGAAAGATGGCTACACCTTC. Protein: CSVEAFRGQKDGYTF.

The DNA of the CDR3 is TGTGCCACCAGTGACCCTAAACGACAGGGTACTGAAAAACTGTTTTTT. Translated, it gives CATSDPKRQGTEKLFF. The J gene is TRBJ1-4, the V gene TRBV24-1; TRBD1 matches at 7 bases. Germline loops: CDR1 KGHDR, CDR2 SFDVKD. The CDR3 is made up of 16 amino acids. The V segment lost 4 bases and the J segment 7 bases; nucleotides outside the gene matches: 11.

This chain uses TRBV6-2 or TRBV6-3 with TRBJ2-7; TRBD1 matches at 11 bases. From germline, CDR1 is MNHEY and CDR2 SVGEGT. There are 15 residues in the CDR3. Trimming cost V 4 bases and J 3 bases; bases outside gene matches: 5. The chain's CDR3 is CASSWTGGPLYEQYF. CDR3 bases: TGTGCCAGCAGTTGGACAGGGGGCCCCCTCTACGAGCAGTACTTC.

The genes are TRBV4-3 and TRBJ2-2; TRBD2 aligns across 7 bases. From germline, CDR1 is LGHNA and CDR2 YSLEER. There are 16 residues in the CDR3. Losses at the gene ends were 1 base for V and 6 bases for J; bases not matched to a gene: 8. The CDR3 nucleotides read TGCGCCAGCAGCCAAGTGGGTGGCGGGGGAGCCGGGGAGCTGTTTTTT. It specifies CASSQVGGGGAGELFF.

CDR3 sequence reads: CASSFAGGHEQYF. CDR3 sequence (DNA): TGTGCCAGCAGTTTCGCGGGGGGGCACGAGCAGTACTTC. This rearrangement joins TRBV27 to TRBJ2-7; 9 bases match TRBD2. The germline V gene has CDR1 MNHEY and CDR2 SMNVEV (reference sequence). This CDR3 has 13 amino acids. Losses at the gene ends were 3 bases for V and 5 bases for J; bases not matched to a gene: 2.

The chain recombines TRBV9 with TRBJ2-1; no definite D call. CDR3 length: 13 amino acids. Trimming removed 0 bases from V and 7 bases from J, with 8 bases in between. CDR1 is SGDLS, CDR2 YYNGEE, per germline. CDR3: CASSVDFGNEQFF. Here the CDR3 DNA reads TGTGCCAGCAGCGTAGACTTCGGTAATGAGCAGTTCTTC.

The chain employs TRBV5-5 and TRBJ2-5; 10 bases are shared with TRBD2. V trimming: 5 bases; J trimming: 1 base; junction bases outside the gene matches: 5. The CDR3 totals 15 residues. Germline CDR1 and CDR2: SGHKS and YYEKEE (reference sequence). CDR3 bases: TGTGCCAGCAGAGGACTAGCGGAGATCCAAGAGACCCAGTACTTC. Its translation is CASRGLAEIQETQYF. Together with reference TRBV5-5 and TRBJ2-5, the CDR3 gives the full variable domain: DAGVTQSPTHLIKTRGQQVTLRCSPISGHKSVSWYQQVLGQGPQFIFQYYEKEERGRGNFPDRFSARQFPNYSSELNVNALLLGDSALYLCASRGLAEIQETQYFGPGTRLLVL.

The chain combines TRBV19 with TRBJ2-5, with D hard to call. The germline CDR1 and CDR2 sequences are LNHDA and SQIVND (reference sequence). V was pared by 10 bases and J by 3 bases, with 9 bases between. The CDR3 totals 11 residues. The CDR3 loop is CATEVEETQYF. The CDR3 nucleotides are TGTGCCACTGAGGTGGAAGAGACCCAGTACTTC. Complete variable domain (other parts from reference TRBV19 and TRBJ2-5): DGGITQSPKYLFRKEGQNVTLSCEQNLNHDAMYWYRQDPGQGLRLIYYSQIVNDFQKGDIAEGYSVSREKKESFPLTVTSAQKNPTAFYLCATEVEETQYFGPGTRLLVL.

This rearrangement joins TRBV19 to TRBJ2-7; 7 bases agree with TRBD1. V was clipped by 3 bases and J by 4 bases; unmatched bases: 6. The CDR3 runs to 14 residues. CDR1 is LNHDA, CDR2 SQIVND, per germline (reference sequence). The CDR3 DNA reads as TGTGCCAGTAGTATTGGGACAGCCGAATACGAGCAGTACTTC. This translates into CASSIGTAEYEQYF.

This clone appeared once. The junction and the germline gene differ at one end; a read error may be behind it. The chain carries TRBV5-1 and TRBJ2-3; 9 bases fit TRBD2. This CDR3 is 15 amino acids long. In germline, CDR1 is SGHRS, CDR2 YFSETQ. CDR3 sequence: CASSLRATSTGTSNF. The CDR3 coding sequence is TGCGCCAGCAGCTTGAGGGCGACTTCTACTGGGACTAGCAATTTT.

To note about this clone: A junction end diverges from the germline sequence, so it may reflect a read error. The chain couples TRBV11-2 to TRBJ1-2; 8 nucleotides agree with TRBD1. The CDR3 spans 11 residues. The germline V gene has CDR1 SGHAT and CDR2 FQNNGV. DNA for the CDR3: TGTGCCAGCAGCCTCGGACAGGGAGGCGCCTTC. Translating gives CASSLGQGGAF.

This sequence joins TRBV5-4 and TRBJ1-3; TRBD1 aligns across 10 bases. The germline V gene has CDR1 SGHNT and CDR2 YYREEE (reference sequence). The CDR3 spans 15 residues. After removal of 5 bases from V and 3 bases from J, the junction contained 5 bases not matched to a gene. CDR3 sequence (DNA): TGTGCCAGCAGGCAGACAGGGGGCGATGGAAACACCATATATTTT. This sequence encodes CASRQTGGDGNTIYF.

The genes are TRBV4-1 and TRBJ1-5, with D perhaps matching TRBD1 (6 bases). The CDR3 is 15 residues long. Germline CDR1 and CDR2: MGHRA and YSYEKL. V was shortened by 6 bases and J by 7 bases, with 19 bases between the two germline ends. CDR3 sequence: CASSQRGGGGQPQHF. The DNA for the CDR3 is TGCGCCAGCAGTCAAAGAGGGGGAGGGGGACAGCCCCAGCATTTT.

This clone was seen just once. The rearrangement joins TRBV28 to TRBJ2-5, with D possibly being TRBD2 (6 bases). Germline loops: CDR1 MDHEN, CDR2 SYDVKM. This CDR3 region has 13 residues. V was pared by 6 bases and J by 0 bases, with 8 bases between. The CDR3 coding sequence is TGTGCCAGCAGCGGAGGGTACCAAGAGACCCAGTACTTC. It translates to CASSGGYQETQYF.

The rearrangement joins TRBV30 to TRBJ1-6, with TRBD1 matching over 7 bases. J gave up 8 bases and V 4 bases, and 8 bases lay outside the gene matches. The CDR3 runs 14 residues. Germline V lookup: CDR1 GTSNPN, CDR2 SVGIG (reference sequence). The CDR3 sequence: CAWNRDREYSPLHF. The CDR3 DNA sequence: TGTGCCTGGAACCGAGACAGGGAGTATTCACCCCTCCACTTT. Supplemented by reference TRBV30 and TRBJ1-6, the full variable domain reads SQTIHQWPATLVQPVGSPLSLECTVEGTSNPNLYWYRQAAGRGLQLLFYSVGIGQISSEVPQNLSASRPQDRQFILSSKKLLLSDSGFYLCAWNRDREYSPLHFGNGTRLTVT.

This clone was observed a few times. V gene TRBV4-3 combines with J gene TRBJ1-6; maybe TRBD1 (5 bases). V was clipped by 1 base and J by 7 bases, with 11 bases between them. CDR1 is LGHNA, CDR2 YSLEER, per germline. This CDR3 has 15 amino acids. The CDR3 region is CASSQAWQGNSPLHF. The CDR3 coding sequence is TGCGCCAGCAGCCAAGCCTGGCAGGGCAATTCACCCCTCCACTTT.